Listed below are T cell receptor beta chains from one sample, sequenced in a study of blood T cell repertoires in COVID-19. The repertoire was sequenced with immunoSEQ multiplex PCR; TCRdb's copy has only in-frame clones and lacks some. The sample shows over 400,000 clones, 70% to 90% of them seen only once. Sequencing used peripheral blood. Every receptor here comes from a human donor in a cohort sampled during active COVID-19. Both conserved end residues are part of each CDR3. A D gene is named only where the DNA matches it firmly. Some rows mark clone size as missing; the rest say once, few, many or name a class of expanded clone.

D	J	V	size	DNA	CDR3
NA	TRBJ1-1	TRBV18	NA	TGTGCCAGCTCACTGTCCCAGGACACTGAAGCTTTCTTT	CASSLSQDTEAFF
NA	TRBJ2-7	TRBV30	NA	TGTGCCTGGAGGGGACTGAGCTCCTACGAGCAGTACTTC	CAWRGLSSYEQYF
NA	TRBJ2-3	TRBV7-2	NA	TGTGCCAGCAGCGTACTGACTTTTAGGTCAGATACGCAGTATTTT	CASSVLTFRSDTQYF
NA	TRBJ2-5	TRBV4-1	NA	TGCGCCAGCAGCCCCCTGGGCCGGGAGACCCAGTACTTC	CASSPLGRETQYF
NA	TRBJ1-6	TRBV5-8	NA	TGTGCCAGCAGCTCAGGGAATTCACCCCTCCACTTT	CASSSGNSPLHF
TRBD1	TRBJ1-2	TRBV24-1	NA	TGTGCCACCAGTGGGACAGACAGGGACTATGGCTACACCTTC	CATSGTDRDYGYTF
NA	TRBJ1-4	TRBV6-5	once	TGTGCCAGCAGTTACTCGATTGGGCAGACTAATGAAAAACTGTTTTTT	CASSYSIGQTNEKLFF
NA	TRBJ2-4	TRBV5-6	NA	TGTGCCAGCAGCCCCCGGCAGGGCAGTTTCATTCAGTACTTC	CASSPRQGSFIQYF
TRBD1	TRBJ2-1	TRBV7-2	NA	TGTGCCAGCGGCCCCCACGGGACAGGGGCGGATGAGCAGTTCTTC	CASGPHGTGADEQFF
NA	TRBJ2-1	TRBV21-1	NA	TGTGCCAGCAGCCGACCTTCCGGGACTGCCTACAATGAGCAGTTCTTC	CASSRPSGTAYNEQFF
TRBD1	TRBJ1-3	TRBV28	once	TGTGCCAGCAGTCCACAGGGGTCGACTGGAAACACCATATATTTT	CASSPQGSTGNTIYF
NA	TRBJ2-2	TRBV5-3	NA	TGTGCCCTAGGAAAGCGGGCGAACACCGGGGAGCTGTTTTTT	CALGKRANTGELFF
TRBD2	TRBJ2-3	TRBV7-9	NA	TGTGCCAGCAGCCAGCTAGCGGGCTCAGATACGCAGTATTTT	CASSQLAGSDTQYF
NA	TRBJ2-7	TRBV28	NA	TGTGCCAGCACCGACCCAGGCTACGAGCAGTACTTC	CASTDPGYEQYF
NA	TRBJ2-2	TRBV7-6	NA	TGTGCCAGCAGCTTAACAGGGACTATGCACGGGGAGCTGTTTTTT	CASSLTGTMHGELFF
NA	TRBJ1-2	TRBV6-5	NA	TGTGCCAGCAGTCCGCCCGGGATCGACCTACATTGTACCTTC	CASSPPGIDLHCTF
TRBD1	TRBJ1-5	TRBV30	NA	TGTGCCTGGAGTGTGTCCACAGGGGGCCCTCAGCCCCAGCATTTT	CAWSVSTGGPQPQHF
NA	TRBJ1-3	TRBV20-1	NA	TGCAGTGCTAGTAGCGGATCCTTAAGCTCTGGAAACACCATATATTTT	CSASSGSLSSGNTIYF
NA	TRBJ2-1	TRBV18	NA	TGTGCCAGCTCACAATCTTTAGCGGCCTCCTCCTACAATGAGCAGTTCTTC	CASSQSLAASSYNEQFF
TRBD1	TRBJ1-2	TRBV29-1	NA	TGCAGCGCTAGGGACAGGGAGAACTATGGCTACACCTTC	CSARDRENYGYTF
TRBD1	TRBJ2-5	TRBV6-5	NA	TGTGCCAGCAGGTCTGACAGGGTGGGGACCCAGTACTTC	CASRSDRVGTQYF
TRBD1	TRBJ1-2	TRBV19	NA	TGTGCCAGTAGTCCGGACAGGGGGCTCGGGTATGGCTACACCTTC	CASSPDRGLGYGYTF
NA	TRBJ2-3	TRBV25-1	few	TGTGCCAGCAGTGAATTCAGAGGAACAGATACGCAGTATTTT	CASSEFRGTDTQYF
NA	TRBJ1-2	TRBV28	NA	TGTGCCAGCAGTGGGACTGGGGGGGGCAGTGGCTACACCTTC	CASSGTGGGSGYTF
NA	TRBJ2-2	TRBV19	NA	TGTGCCAGTAGCAACTGGGGGGACAGCTACACCGGGGAGCTGTTTTTT	CASSNWGDSYTGELFF
TRBD2	TRBJ2-1	TRBV5-4	NA	TGTGCCAGCAGCCGACTAGCGGGAGGAATGAATGAGCAGTTCTTC	CASSRLAGGMNEQFF
NA	TRBJ2-7	TRBV19	NA	TGTGCCAGTACGGGGGCCTACGAGCAGTACTTC	CASTGAYEQYF
TRBD2	TRBJ2-1	TRBV2	NA	TGTGCCACTGGGGGGGGACTAGCGGACAATGAGCAGTTCTTC	CATGGGLADNEQFF
NA	TRBJ1-6	TRBV7-3	NA	TGTGCCAGCAGCTTAGAGGCACAGGCGAATAATTCACCCCTCCACTTT	CASSLEAQANNSPLHF
TRBD1	TRBJ1-4	TRBV28	NA	TGTGCCAGCAGTTTCAGAGGGGGCAATGAAAAACTGTTTTTT	CASSFRGGNEKLFF
NA	TRBJ2-3	TRBV6-5	NA	TGTGCCAGCAGTTACGCTAGTTTGTCAGCGCAGTATTTT	CASSYASLSAQYF
NA	TRBJ2-7	TRBV28	NA	TGTGCCAGCAGTCCCGGGACTGGATCCTACGAGCAGTACTTC	CASSPGTGSYEQYF
TRBD1	TRBJ2-2	TRBV15	few	TGTGCCACCAGCAGAGATTTTTCCTTGGGACAGGGGGACACCGGGGAGCTGTTTTTT	CATSRDFSLGQGDTGELFF
TRBD2	TRBJ2-7	TRBV7-2	NA	TGTGCCAGCAGCCGCCTAGCGGACGGGATCTACGAGCAGTACTTC	CASSRLADGIYEQYF
TRBD1	TRBJ2-7	TRBV30	once	TGTGCCTGGAAATGGGGACAGGGGCCGTACGAGCAGTACTTC	CAWKWGQGPYEQYF
TRBD1	TRBJ1-2	TRBV3-1/TRBV3-2	NA	TGTGCCAGCAGCCTAACAGGGGCTGGCTACACCTTC	CASSLTGAGYTF
TRBD1	TRBJ1-2	TRBV19	NA	TGTGCCAGTAAAGGGGTCCGGACAGGGGTAGCAAACTATGGCTACACCTTC	CASKGVRTGVANYGYTF
NA	TRBJ1-2	TRBV30	NA	TGTGCCTGGATGCGCGGGGATGGCTACACCTTC	CAWMRGDGYTF
NA	TRBJ1-1	TRBV4-1	NA	TGCGCCAGCAGCCCAGCAGGGTTCGGCACTGAAGCTTTCTTT	CASSPAGFGTEAFF
TRBD2	TRBJ2-1	TRBV7-3	NA	TGTGCCAGCAGCTCCGGACTAGCGTCCGTCAATGAGCAGTTCTTC	CASSSGLASVNEQFF
NA	TRBJ1-2	TRBV11-2	NA	TGTGCCAGCAGCTTTGGACAGTTAAACTATGGCTACACCTTC	CASSFGQLNYGYTF
TRBD2	TRBJ2-7	TRBV23-1	few	TGCGCCAGCGGTACTGTAGGGGTACGGGAGGGCGAGCAGTACTTC	CASGTVGVREGEQYF